The clone carrying this T cell receptor beta chain was seen a handful of times. What it binds is unknown. The second PCR ran roughly 7 to 11 cycles with a sample-barcoded 5' primer and J-beta primers. TCRdb reprocessed the 5' RACE reads with MiXCR, giving one entry per CDR3 protein. The sample includes around 620,000 distinct CDR3 sequences, roughly 28% seen only once; the top ten take roughly 18%. CDR1 is SGHTA, CDR2 FQGNSA, per germline. This CDR3 has 16 amino acids. Trimming cost V 1 base and J 1 base, with 12 bases left between them. These data belong to a study of blood T cells in healthy people across ages. Regarding the study as a whole: Estimates of total diversity, which came from one million sequenced T cells, were considered to be underestimates. There was a strong correlation between TCR beta diversity and naive T cell percentage.

The V gene is TRBV7-2, the J gene TRBJ2-3; D is undetermined. The receptor's source is a woman between 65 and 79 years old in good health. The sequencing input was blood. CDR3 coding DNA: TGTGCCAGCAGCTTAGATCGGACGGGCGGCACAGATACGCAGTATTTT. Protein sequence: CASSLDRTGGTDTQYF.